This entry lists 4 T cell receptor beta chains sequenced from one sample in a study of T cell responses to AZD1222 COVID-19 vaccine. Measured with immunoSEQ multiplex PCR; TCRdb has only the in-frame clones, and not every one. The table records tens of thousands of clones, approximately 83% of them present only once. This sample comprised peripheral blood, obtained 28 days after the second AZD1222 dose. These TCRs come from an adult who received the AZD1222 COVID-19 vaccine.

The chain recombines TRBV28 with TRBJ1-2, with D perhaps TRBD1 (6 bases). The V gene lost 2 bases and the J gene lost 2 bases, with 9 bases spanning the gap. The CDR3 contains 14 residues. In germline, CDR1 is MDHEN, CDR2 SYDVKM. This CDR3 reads CASSLGQSNYGYTF. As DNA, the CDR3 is TGTGCCAGCAGTTTAGGACAGTCGAACTATGGCTACACCTTC.

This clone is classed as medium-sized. Here the CDR3 reads CASSSRGLGQYF. The CDR3 DNA reads TGTGCCAGCAGCTCCAGGGGGCTCGGGCAGTACTTC. The rearrangement links TRBV11-2 to TRBJ2-7; TRBD1 matches 8 bases. With 4 bases clipped from V and 9 bases from J, the junction kept 5 bases outside the gene matches. In germline, CDR1 is SGHAT, CDR2 FQNNGV. The CDR3 runs to 12 residues.

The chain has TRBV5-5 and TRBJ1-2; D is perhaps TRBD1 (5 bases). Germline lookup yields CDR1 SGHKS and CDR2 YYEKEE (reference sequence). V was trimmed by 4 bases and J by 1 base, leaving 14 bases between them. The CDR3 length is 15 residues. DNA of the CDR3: TGTGCCAGCAGCAAAAGCCGACAGAGTAACTATGGCTACACCTTC. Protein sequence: CASSKSRQSNYGYTF.

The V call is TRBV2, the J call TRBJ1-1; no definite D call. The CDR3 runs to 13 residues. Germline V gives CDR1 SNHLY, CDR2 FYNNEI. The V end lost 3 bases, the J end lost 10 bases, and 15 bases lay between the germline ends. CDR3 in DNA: TGTGCCAGCAGTGAGATGGCCAGCTCGGGAGCTTTCTTT. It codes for CASSEMASSGAFF.